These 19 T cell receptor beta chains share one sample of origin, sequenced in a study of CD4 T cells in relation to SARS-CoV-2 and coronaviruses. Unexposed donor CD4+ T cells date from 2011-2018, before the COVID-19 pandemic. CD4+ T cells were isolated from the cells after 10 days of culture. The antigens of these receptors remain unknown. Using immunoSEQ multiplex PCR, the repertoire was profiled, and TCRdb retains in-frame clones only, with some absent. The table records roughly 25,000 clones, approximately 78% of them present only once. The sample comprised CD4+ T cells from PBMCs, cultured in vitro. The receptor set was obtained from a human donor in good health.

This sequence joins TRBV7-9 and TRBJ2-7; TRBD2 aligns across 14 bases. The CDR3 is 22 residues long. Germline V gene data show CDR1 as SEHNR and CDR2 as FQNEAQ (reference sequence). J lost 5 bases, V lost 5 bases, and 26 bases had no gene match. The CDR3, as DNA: TGTGCCAGCAGCACCTTGTTTCAATTTATGCCGGGACTAGCGGGAGCACCCCACGAGCAGTACTTC. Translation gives CASSTLFQFMPGLAGAPHEQYF.

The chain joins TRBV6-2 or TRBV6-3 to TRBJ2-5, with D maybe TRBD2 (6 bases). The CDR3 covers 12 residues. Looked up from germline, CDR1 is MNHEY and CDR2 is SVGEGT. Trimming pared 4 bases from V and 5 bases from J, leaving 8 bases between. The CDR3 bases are TGTGCCAGCAGTTCCGGAGGGGAGACCCAGTACTTC. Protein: CASSSGGETQYF.

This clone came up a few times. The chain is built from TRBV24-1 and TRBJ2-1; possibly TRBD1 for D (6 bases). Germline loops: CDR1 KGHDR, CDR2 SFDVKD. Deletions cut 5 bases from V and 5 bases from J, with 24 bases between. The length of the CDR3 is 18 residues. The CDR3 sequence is CATSVPPQNGGLHNEQFF. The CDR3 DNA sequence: TGTGCCACCAGTGTCCCGCCCCAGAATGGGGGCCTTCACAATGAGCAGTTCTTC.

This CDR3 reads CASSWGQKTGELFF. DNA for the CDR3: TGTGCCAGCAGCTGGGGACAGAAGACCGGGGAGCTGTTTTTT. The chain has TRBV5-6 and TRBJ2-2, with TRBD1 matching 7 bases. The V gene end was trimmed by 3 bases and the J gene end by 5 bases; junction bases not matched to a gene: 4. The CDR3 loop spans 14 amino acids. CDR1 is SGHDT and CDR2 is YYEEEE in the germline V gene.

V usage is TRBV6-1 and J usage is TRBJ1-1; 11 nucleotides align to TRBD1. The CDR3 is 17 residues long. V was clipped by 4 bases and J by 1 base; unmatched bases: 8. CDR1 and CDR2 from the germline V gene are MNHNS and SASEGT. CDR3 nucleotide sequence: TGTGCCAGCAGTGGCCGGGGACAGGGGGTGAAGAACACTGAAGCTTTCTTT. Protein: CASSGRGQGVKNTEAFF.

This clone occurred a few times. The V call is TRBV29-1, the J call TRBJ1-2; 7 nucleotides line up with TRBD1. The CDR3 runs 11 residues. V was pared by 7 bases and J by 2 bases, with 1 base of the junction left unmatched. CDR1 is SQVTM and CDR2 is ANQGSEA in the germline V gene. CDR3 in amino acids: CSARGNYGYTF. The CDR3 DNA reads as TGCAGCGCCAGGGGGAACTATGGCTACACCTTC.

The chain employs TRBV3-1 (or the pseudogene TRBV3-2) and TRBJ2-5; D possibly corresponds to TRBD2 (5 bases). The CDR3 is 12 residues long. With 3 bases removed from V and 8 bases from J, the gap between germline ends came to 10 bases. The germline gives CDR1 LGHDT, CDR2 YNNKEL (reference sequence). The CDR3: CASSQERLTQYF. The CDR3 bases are TGTGCCAGCAGCCAGGAAAGACTAACCCAGTACTTC.

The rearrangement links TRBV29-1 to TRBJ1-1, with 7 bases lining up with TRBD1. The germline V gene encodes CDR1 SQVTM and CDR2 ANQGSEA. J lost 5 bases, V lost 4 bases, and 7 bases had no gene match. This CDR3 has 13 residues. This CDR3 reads CSVGEGAGTEAFF. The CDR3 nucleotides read TGCAGCGTTGGGGAGGGGGCAGGGACTGAAGCTTTCTTT.

CDR3 bases: TGTGCCGCAGGGAGGGCGGACGGCACAGATACGCAGTATTTT. It yields the protein CAAGRADGTDTQYF. The V and J genes are TRBV2 and TRBJ2-3, with TRBD2 matching over 7 bases. V lost 11 bases and J lost 1; bases outside the gene matches: 9. CDR1 and CDR2 (germline): SNHLY, FYNNEI. CDR3 length equals 14 residues.

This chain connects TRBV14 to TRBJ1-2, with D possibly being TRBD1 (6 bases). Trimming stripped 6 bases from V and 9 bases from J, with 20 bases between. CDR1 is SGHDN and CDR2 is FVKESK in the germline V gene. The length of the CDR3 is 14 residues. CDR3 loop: CASSPLGGPSSYTF. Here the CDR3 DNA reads TGTGCCAGCAGTCCCCTTGGGGGGCCATCGAGCTACACCTTC. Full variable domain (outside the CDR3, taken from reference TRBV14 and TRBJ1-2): EAGVTQFPSHSVIEKGQTVTLRCDPISGHDNLYWYRRVMGKEIKFLLHFVKESKQDESGMPNNRFLAERTGGTYSTLKVQPAELEDSGVYFCASSPLGGPSSYTFGSGTRLTVV.

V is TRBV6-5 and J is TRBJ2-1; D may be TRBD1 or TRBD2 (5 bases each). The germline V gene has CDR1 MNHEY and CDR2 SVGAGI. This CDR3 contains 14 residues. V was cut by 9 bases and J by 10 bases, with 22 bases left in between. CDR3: CASTGTAVGSEQFF. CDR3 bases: TGTGCCAGTACCGGGACCGCCGTAGGGTCGGAGCAGTTCTTC.

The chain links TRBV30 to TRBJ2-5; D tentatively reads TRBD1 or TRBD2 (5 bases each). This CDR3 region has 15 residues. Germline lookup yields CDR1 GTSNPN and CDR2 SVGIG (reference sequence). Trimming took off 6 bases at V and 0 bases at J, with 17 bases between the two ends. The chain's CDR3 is CACSPGTEYQETQYF. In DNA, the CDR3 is TGTGCCTGCAGCCCCGGGACGGAGTACCAAGAGACCCAGTACTTC.

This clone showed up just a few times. CDR3 in amino acids: CASRTGAHEQYF. CDR3 sequence (DNA): TGTGCCAGCAGGACAGGGGCCCACGAGCAGTACTTC. The chain joins TRBV27 to TRBJ2-7; 8 nucleotides match TRBD1. The junction had 3 bases not matched to a gene; V was cut back by 6 bases and J by 5 bases. The germline V gene encodes CDR1 MNHEY and CDR2 SMNVEV (reference sequence). CDR3 length: 12 residues.

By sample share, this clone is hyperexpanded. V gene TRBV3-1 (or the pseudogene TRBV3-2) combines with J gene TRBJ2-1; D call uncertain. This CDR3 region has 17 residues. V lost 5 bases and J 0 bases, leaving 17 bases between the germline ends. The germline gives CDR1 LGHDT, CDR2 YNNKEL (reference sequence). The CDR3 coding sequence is TGTGCCAGCAGCTGGGTCTTAGCTCCCAACTCCTACAATGAGCAGTTCTTC. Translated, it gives CASSWVLAPNSYNEQFF.

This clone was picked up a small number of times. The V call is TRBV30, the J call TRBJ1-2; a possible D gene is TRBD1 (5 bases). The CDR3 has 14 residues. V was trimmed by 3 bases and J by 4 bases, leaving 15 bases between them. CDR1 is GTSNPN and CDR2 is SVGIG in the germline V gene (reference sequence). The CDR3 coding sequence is TGTGCCTGGAGCCCCGGGGACCCAGGCTATGGCTACACCTTC. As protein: CAWSPGDPGYGYTF.

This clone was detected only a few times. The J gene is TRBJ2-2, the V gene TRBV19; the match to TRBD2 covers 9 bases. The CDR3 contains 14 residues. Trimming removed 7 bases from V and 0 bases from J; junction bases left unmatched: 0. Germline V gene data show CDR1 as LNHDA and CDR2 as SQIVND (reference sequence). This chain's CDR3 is CASIAGANTGELFF. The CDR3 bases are TGTGCCAGTATAGCGGGAGCGAACACCGGGGAGCTGTTTTTT.

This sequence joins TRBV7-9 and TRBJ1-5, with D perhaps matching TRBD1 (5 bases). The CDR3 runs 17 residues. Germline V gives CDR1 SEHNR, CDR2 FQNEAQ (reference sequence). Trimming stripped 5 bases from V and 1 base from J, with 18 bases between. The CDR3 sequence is CASSPDRDQVSNQPQHF. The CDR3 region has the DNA TGTGCCAGCAGCCCGGATAGGGACCAGGTAAGCAATCAGCCCCAGCATTTT.

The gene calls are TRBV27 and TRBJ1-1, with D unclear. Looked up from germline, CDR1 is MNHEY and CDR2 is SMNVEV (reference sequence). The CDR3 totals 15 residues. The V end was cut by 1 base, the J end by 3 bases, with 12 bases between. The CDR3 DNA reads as TGTGCCAGCAGTTTATTACCGGGGTGGGACACTGAAGCTTTCTTT. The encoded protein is CASSLLPGWDTEAFF.

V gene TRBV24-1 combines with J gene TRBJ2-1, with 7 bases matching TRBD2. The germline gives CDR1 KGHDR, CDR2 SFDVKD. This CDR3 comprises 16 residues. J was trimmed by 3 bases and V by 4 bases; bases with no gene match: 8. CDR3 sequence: CATSESSGAVYNEQFF. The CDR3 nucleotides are TGTGCCACCAGTGAGTCAAGCGGGGCGGTCTACAATGAGCAGTTCTTC.